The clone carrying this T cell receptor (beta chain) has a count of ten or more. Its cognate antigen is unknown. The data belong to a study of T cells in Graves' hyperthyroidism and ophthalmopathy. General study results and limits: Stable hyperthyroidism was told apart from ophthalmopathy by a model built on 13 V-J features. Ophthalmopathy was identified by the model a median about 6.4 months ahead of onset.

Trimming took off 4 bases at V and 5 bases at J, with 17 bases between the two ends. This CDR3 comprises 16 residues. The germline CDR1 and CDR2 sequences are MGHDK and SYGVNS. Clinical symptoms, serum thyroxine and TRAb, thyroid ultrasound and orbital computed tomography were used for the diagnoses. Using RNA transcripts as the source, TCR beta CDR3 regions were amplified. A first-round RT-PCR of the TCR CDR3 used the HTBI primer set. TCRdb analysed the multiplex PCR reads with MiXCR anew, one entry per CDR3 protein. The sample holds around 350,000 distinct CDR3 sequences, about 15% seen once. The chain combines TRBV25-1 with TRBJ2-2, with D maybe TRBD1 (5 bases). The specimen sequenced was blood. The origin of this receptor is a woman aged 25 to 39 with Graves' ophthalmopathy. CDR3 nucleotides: TGTGCCAGCAGTGGGCCGCAGGGCCTACAAACCGGGGAGCTGTTTTTT. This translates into CASSGPQGLQTGELFF.